The 17 T cell receptor beta chains presented below share a single source sample, sequenced in a study of cytomegalovirus exposure and HLA in healthy donors. The PCR had 60 Vbeta and 13 Jbeta primers. Profiling relied on immunoSEQ multiplex PCR, and the TCRdb table lists in-frame clones only, not all of them. Among about 120,000 clones, over 75% were seen once, and the ten largest hold 2.1%. Sequencing was carried out using PBMCs. Receptor source: a young man in good health and CMV-seronegative.

V gene TRBV28 combines with J gene TRBJ2-6, with D uncertain. The CDR3 totals 15 residues. The germline V gene has CDR1 MDHEN and CDR2 SYDVKM. Trimming took off 1 base at V and 0 bases at J, with 4 bases between the two ends. The CDR3 loop reads CASSLSSSGANVLTF. In DNA, the CDR3 is TGTGCCAGCAGTTTATCCAGCTCTGGGGCCAACGTCCTGACTTTC.

CDR3 coding DNA: TGTGCCAGCAGCTTTTGGCTCTCCTCCTATAATTCACCCCTCCACTTT. This codes for CASSFWLSSYNSPLHF. The rearrangement joins TRBV7-9 to TRBJ1-6; D unclear. V was trimmed by 3 bases and J by 0 bases, leaving 9 bases between them. CDR1 is SEHNR, CDR2 FQNEAQ, per germline (reference sequence). The CDR3 has 16 residues.

This chain links TRBV9 with TRBJ2-2; D possibly corresponds to TRBD2 (5 bases). V dropped 3 bases and J dropped 8 bases, with 8 bases sitting between them. Germline values: CDR1 SGDLS, CDR2 YYNGEE. The CDR3 totals 12 residues. Here the CDR3 DNA reads TGTGCCAGCAGCGACACTAGGGGGGAGCTGTTTTTT. Protein sequence: CASSDTRGELFF.

The chain has TRBV10-1 and TRBJ1-1; possible D gene TRBD1, 6 bases. V gave up 2 bases and J gave up 8 bases, with 6 bases separating them. The length of the CDR3 is 11 residues. Germline CDR1 reads WNHNN; CDR2 reads SYGVQD (reference sequence). In DNA form, the CDR3 reads TGCGCCAGCAGTGAGGGGACAGAAGCTTTCTTT. This translates into CASSEGTEAFF.

The CDR3 loop reads CASSYVGAPLHF. The CDR3, as DNA: TGTGCCAGCAGTTACGTAGGGGCCCCCCTCCACTTT. The chain links TRBV6-5 to TRBJ1-6; possibly TRBD1 for D (5 bases). Germline CDR1 and CDR2: MNHEY and SVGAGI. Trimming took 2 bases from V and 13 from J, leaving 9 bases between them. The CDR3 is 12 amino acids.

This chain connects TRBV4-1 to TRBJ2-4; weak D call: TRBD2 (8 bases). The CDR3 covers 19 residues. V lost 2 bases and J lost 12, with 32 bases in between. Germline V gene sequence: CDR1 MGHRA, CDR2 YSYEKL. CDR3 in DNA: TGCGCCAGCAGCCAATATATACCGGGACTAGTTGTGGGGGGGGACAGTCAGTACTTC. It translates to CASSQYIPGLVVGGDSQYF.

DNA of the CDR3: TGTGCCAGCAGCTCAGGACTGATGAAAATCACAGATACGCAGTATTTT. Protein sequence: CASSSGLMKITDTQYF. The gene calls are TRBV7-2 and TRBJ2-3; TRBD2 might be the D (5 bases). The CDR3 sequence is 16 residues long. Trimming took 4 bases from V and 2 from J, leaving 16 bases between them. Germline V gives CDR1 SGHTA, CDR2 FQGNSA.

The chain joins TRBV7-9 to TRBJ1-1, with 7 nucleotides matching TRBD1. This CDR3 has 11 residues. The junction had 0 bases not matched to a gene; V was cut back by 4 bases and J by 7 bases. Germline V lookup: CDR1 SEHNR, CDR2 FQNEAQ (reference sequence). The CDR3, as DNA: TGTGCCAGCAGCTGGACAGGTGAAGCTTTCTTT. Translating it yields CASSWTGEAFF. Complete variable domain (other parts from reference TRBV7-9 and TRBJ1-1): DTGVSQNPRHKITKRGQNVTFRCDPISEHNRLYWYRQTLGQGPEFLTYFQNEAQLEKSRLLSDRFSAERPKGSFSTLEIQRTEQGDSAMYLCASSWTGEAFFGQGTRLTVV.

In the case of this clone: Other DNA sequences in this specimen translate into the identical CDR3. The J gene is TRBJ1-3, the V gene TRBV6-5; tentatively, D is TRBD1 (5 bases). Trimming took 6 bases from V and 1 from J, leaving 10 bases between them. The V gene's germline CDR1 is MNHEY and CDR2 SVGAGI. The CDR3 is 14 amino acids. CDR3 protein: CASSFGGSGNTIYF. The CDR3 DNA is TGTGCCAGCAGCTTCGGGGGGTCTGGAAACACCATATATTTT.

The rearrangement links TRBV6-5 to TRBJ2-3; D is possibly TRBD2 (5 bases). Looked up from germline, CDR1 is MNHEY and CDR2 is SVGAGI. This CDR3 is 15 amino acids long. Trimming shortened V by 0 bases and J by 5 bases, and 12 bases separated the two germline ends. CDR3 in DNA: TGTGCCAGCAGTTACTCGATCACTAGTCGAGATACGCAGTATTTT. The encoded protein is CASSYSITSRDTQYF.

The V gene is TRBV18, the J gene TRBJ2-7; a weak D match, TRBD2 (7 bases). The CDR3 loop spans 16 amino acids. CDR1 and CDR2 (germline): KGHSH, LQKENI. V gave up 3 bases and J gave up 4 bases, with 19 bases separating them. This CDR3 reads CASSPEGDYTFYEQYF. The CDR3, as DNA: TGTGCCAGCTCACCCGAGGGGGACTATACCTTTTACGAGCAGTACTTC.

As regards this clone: An end of the junction does not agree with germline; a read error may underlie this. V is TRBV7-9 and J is TRBJ1-4; D may be TRBD1 (5 bases). The length of the CDR3 is 18 residues. The V gene's germline CDR1 is SEHNR and CDR2 FQNEAQ (reference sequence). The CDR3 DNA is TGTTCCAGCAGCTCCCCCACTACAACCGGGACTGTAAGTGAAAAACTGTTTTTT. It yields the protein CSSSSPTTTGTVSEKLFF.

This chain connects TRBV30 to TRBJ2-5; a possible D gene is TRBD1 (5 bases). CDR3 length: 13 amino acids. The V gene lost 5 bases and the J gene lost 5 bases, with 15 bases spanning the gap. The germline V gene encodes CDR1 GTSNPN and CDR2 SVGIG (reference sequence). The CDR3 sequence is CAWCPGNGETQYF. The CDR3 region has the DNA TGTGCCTGGTGTCCAGGGAATGGGGAGACCCAGTACTTC.

The rearrangement links TRBV5-4 to TRBJ1-4; D is ambiguous. Trimming left V 4 bases short and J 10 bases short, with 11 bases between. Germline values: CDR1 SGHNT, CDR2 YYREEE (reference sequence). CDR3 length equals 12 residues. The CDR3 spells CASSPSPGKLFF. In DNA form, the CDR3 reads TGTGCCAGCAGCCCCTCTCCGGGAAAACTGTTTTTT.

This chain links TRBV28 with TRBJ1-4; D remains unclear. The CDR3 contains 15 residues. Germline V lookup: CDR1 MDHEN, CDR2 SYDVKM. The V gene lost 0 bases and the J gene lost 10 bases, with 15 bases spanning the gap. The CDR3 DNA is TGTGCCAGCAGTTTATGGGACCCGGGAGTCCGAAAACTGTTTTTT. Amino acids: CASSLWDPGVRKLFF.

As concerns this clone: One junction end disagrees with the germline gene, perhaps due to a read error. The chain is built from TRBV5-1 and TRBJ2-6, with D tentatively TRBD1 (6 bases). This CDR3 is built from 16 residues. In germline, CDR1 is SGHRS, CDR2 YFSETQ. CDR3 nucleotide sequence: TGCGCCAGCAGCTTGGCATGGGTGTCAGGGGCCAACGGCCTGACTTTC. As protein: CASSLAWVSGANGLTF.

The chain employs TRBV10-1 and TRBJ1-6; TRBD1 matches at 10 bases. Trimming at V came to 3 bases and at J to 8 bases, leaving 1 base not matched to a gene. Germline CDR1 WNHNN, CDR2 SYGVQD (reference sequence). The CDR3 is 14 amino acids. CDR3 sequence reads: CASSDGTGDSPLHF. The DNA for the CDR3 is TGCGCCAGCAGTGATGGGACAGGGGATTCACCCCTCCACTTT.